The 10 T cell receptor beta chains reported below all come from one sample, sequenced in a study of Ad26.COV2.S vaccination and SARS-CoV-2 variants. Described treatment: some 20 received Ad26.COV2.S at low or high dose, single or two shots; several received placebo; per-sample allocation not given. Specimens were obtained on day 63 following the first vaccine or placebo injection. The table came from immunoSEQ multiplex PCR; TCRdb's copy has only in-frame clones and leaves some out. The sample carries a few hundred thousand clones, around 92% recorded once. The source material was peripheral blood, sampled in a trial of Ad26.COV2.S vaccine versus placebo. Receptor source: a person between 18 and 65 years old who received the Ad26.COV2.S COVID-19 vaccine or a placebo.

This clone has a single count. V and J are TRBV18 and TRBJ1-1; D is uncertain. Germline V gene lookup returns CDR1 KGHSH and CDR2 LQKENI. The CDR3 covers 14 residues. V was clipped by 6 bases and J by 1 base, with 12 bases between them. The CDR3 loop is CASSPLDPNTEAFF. The CDR3 nucleotides are TGTGCCAGCTCCCCTTTAGACCCGAACACTGAAGCTTTCTTT.

V usage is TRBV10-2 and J usage is TRBJ2-1; no reliable D call. V was pared by 3 bases and J by 1 base, with 10 bases between. There are 15 residues in the CDR3. The V gene's germline CDR1 is WSHSY and CDR2 SAAADI. As DNA, the CDR3 is TGCGCCAGCAGTGAAGTCCAGAATTCCTACAATGAGCAGTTCTTC. Encoded protein: CASSEVQNSYNEQFF.

This sequence joins TRBV12-3 or TRBV12-4 and TRBJ2-2; no clear D gene. V was cut by 6 bases and J by 1 base, with 6 bases left in between. The CDR3 has 13 residues. CDR3 coding DNA: TGTGCCAGCAGGGACCAGAACACCGGGGAGCTGTTTTTT. This translates into CASRDQNTGELFF.

The chain combines TRBV7-9 with TRBJ1-2; 9 bases match TRBD1. V shed 5 bases, J shed 0 bases, and the junction held 10 bases outside the gene matches. Germline CDR1 SEHNR, CDR2 FQNEAQ (reference sequence). There are 17 residues in the CDR3. CDR3: CASSQGQGWVTNYGYTF. CDR3 DNA sequence: TGTGCCAGCAGCCAAGGACAGGGGTGGGTAACTAACTATGGCTACACCTTC.

The gene calls are TRBV6-5 and TRBJ2-5, with a possible D match to TRBD2 (5 bases). Trimming took 5 bases from V and 3 from J, leaving 10 bases between them. The CDR3 sequence is 13 residues long. Germline values: CDR1 MNHEY, CDR2 SVGAGI. The CDR3, as DNA: TGTGCCAGCAGTCCACTCGGGGAAGAGACCCAGTACTTC. It specifies CASSPLGEETQYF.

The chain is built from TRBV27 and TRBJ2-7; 8 positions match TRBD2. Trimming removed 5 bases from V and 1 base from J; junction bases left unmatched: 4. CDR1 MNHEY and CDR2 SMNVEV come from the germline V gene (reference sequence). The CDR3 is 14 amino acids. The CDR3 reads CASSPGGASYEQYF. In DNA, the CDR3 is TGTGCCAGCAGTCCGGGGGGGGCGTCCTACGAGCAGTACTTC.

Here the CDR3 reads CASSSPTGSPADTQYF. CDR3 sequence (DNA): TGTGCCAGCAGCTCGCCCACAGGGTCCCCGGCAGATACGCAGTATTTT. The genes are TRBV5-4 and TRBJ2-3; tentative D call: TRBD1 (6 bases). The CDR3 has 16 amino acids. The ends were cut back, 3 bases at V and 4 bases at J, with 18 bases in the middle. Germline V gives CDR1 SGHNT, CDR2 YYREEE (reference sequence).

This chain links TRBV9 with TRBJ2-5, with TRBD1 identical over 8 bases. Trimming took 1 base from V and 1 from J; bases not matched to a gene: 3. The CDR3 spans 15 residues. From germline, CDR1 is SGDLS and CDR2 YYNGEE. The CDR3 nucleotides are TGTGCCAGCAGCGTACAGGGGGCTAGCCAAGAGACCCAGTACTTC. This gives the protein CASSVQGASQETQYF.

The V gene is TRBV28, the J gene TRBJ2-7, with D possibly being TRBD1 or TRBD2 (5 bases each). The CDR3 contains 14 residues. V gave up 3 bases and J gave up 4 bases, with 13 bases separating them. CDR1 is MDHEN and CDR2 is SYDVKM in the germline V gene. The CDR3 nucleotides are TGTGCCAGCAGTTTTCCCGGGACGGAGTACGAGCAGTACTTC. Encoded protein: CASSFPGTEYEQYF.

The rearrangement joins TRBV6-5 to TRBJ2-5; no clear D gene. This CDR3 contains 14 residues. V was trimmed by 2 bases and J by 5 bases, leaving 12 bases between them. Germline values: CDR1 MNHEY, CDR2 SVGAGI. The CDR3 nucleotides are TGTGCCAGCAGTTACGATAGGGTACGGGAGACCCAGTACTTC. Translating gives CASSYDRVRETQYF.